A single sample is the source of the 23 T cell receptor beta chains below, sequenced in a study of cytomegalovirus exposure and HLA in healthy donors. The study ran its PCR with 60 Vbeta and 13 Jbeta primers. Assay: immunoSEQ multiplex PCR; the TCRdb copy retains only in-frame clones and omits some. This sample has about 180,000 clones, with 81% found just once. The material sequenced was PBMCs. Receptors originate from a woman younger than 35 in good health and CMV-seropositive.

This chain connects TRBV7-2 to TRBJ2-1; 10 bases agree with TRBD2. CDR3 length: 15 amino acids. Unmatched junction bases numbered 7, after V lost 3 bases and J lost 8 bases. Germline-derived CDR1 and CDR2 are SGHTA and FQGNSA. The CDR3 DNA is TGTGCCAGCAGCTTCGTTTCTAGCGGGGGAGATGAGCAGTTCTTC. This gives the protein CASSFVSSGGDEQFF.

The chain joins TRBV4-3 to TRBJ2-1; no definite D call. Germline V CDR1 and CDR2: LGHNA, YSLEER. The CDR3 totals 14 residues. Deletions cut 0 bases from V and 0 bases from J, with 3 bases between. This CDR3 is CASSQDSSYNEQFF. In nucleotides, the CDR3 is TGCGCCAGCAGCCAAGATAGCTCCTACAATGAGCAGTTCTTC.

The rearrangement joins TRBV27 to TRBJ2-7; TRBD1 aligns across 8 bases. This CDR3 is built from 15 residues. V was pared by 6 bases and J by 1 base, with 8 bases of the junction left unmatched. Per germline, CDR1 MNHEY and CDR2 SMNVEV (reference sequence). Here the CDR3 DNA reads TGTGCCAGCAGCAGAAGCCGGGACAGGTCCTACGAGCAGTACTTC. Its translation is CASSRSRDRSYEQYF.

The V gene is TRBV7-9, the J gene TRBJ2-3; D remains unclear. The V end lost 5 bases, the J end lost 3 bases, and 9 bases lay between the germline ends. Germline CDR1 and CDR2: SEHNR and FQNEAQ (reference sequence). The CDR3 contains 13 residues. The CDR3 loop reads CASSLQRTDTQYF. The CDR3 coding sequence is TGTGCCAGCAGCCTTCAGAGGACAGATACGCAGTATTTT.

This sequence joins TRBV10-1 and TRBJ2-3; TRBD2 matches 9 bases. V lost 2 bases, J lost 1 base, and 16 bases stayed unmatched. The CDR3 loop spans 20 amino acids. Germline CDR1 WNHNN, CDR2 SYGVQD (reference sequence). The CDR3: CASSERPMRGAGGCTDTQYF. The CDR3 DNA sequence: TGCGCCAGCAGTGAGAGGCCGATGAGAGGAGCGGGGGGCTGCACAGATACGCAGTATTTT.

The chain couples TRBV6-6 to TRBJ2-3; TRBD2 might be the D (7 bases). This CDR3 has 15 amino acids. The ends were cut back, 2 bases at V and 0 bases at J, with 9 bases in the middle. Looked up from germline, CDR1 is MNHNY and CDR2 is SVGAGI (reference sequence). The CDR3 sequence: CASSYGGASTDTQYF. The CDR3 nucleotides read TGTGCCAGCAGTTACGGGGGGGCTAGCACAGATACGCAGTATTTT.

Comments on this clone: This same CDR3 is encoded by further DNA sequences in the sample. The chain joins TRBV5-1 to TRBJ2-3, with D maybe TRBD2 (5 bases). The length of the CDR3 is 13 residues. V dropped 0 bases and J dropped 3 bases, with 5 bases sitting between them. CDR1 and CDR2 from the germline V gene are SGHRS and YFSETQ. Written as DNA, the CDR3 is TGCGCCAGCAGCTTGGCGGGAACAGATACGCAGTATTTT. Residues: CASSLAGTDTQYF.

The chain joins TRBV7-3 to TRBJ2-3; tentative D call: TRBD1 (6 bases). Germline V gives CDR1 SGHTA, CDR2 FQGTGA. The CDR3 runs to 14 residues. The V and J ends lost 3 bases and 4 bases respectively, with 11 bases between them. CDR3 DNA sequence: TGTGCCAGCAGCTTTAACAGGGTAGCAGATACGCAGTATTTT. It codes for CASSFNRVADTQYF.

V usage is TRBV6-5 and J usage is TRBJ2-7; 8 nucleotides match TRBD1. The junction had 5 bases not matched to a gene; V was cut back by 6 bases and J by 4 bases. Germline loops: CDR1 MNHEY, CDR2 SVGAGI. The CDR3 length is 13 residues. The CDR3 here is CASRQTGAYEQYF. DNA of the CDR3: TGTGCCAGCAGACAGACAGGGGCTTACGAGCAGTACTTC.

This sequence joins TRBV29-1 and TRBJ1-1; TRBD1 might be the D (6 bases). The length of the CDR3 is 14 residues. Germline V CDR1 and CDR2: SQVTM, ANQGSEA. The germline V and J ends were trimmed by 6 bases and 4 bases, with 18 bases remaining between them. The CDR3 DNA reads as TGCAGCGTCGTTAACAGGGCTGCCGGCACTGAAGCTTTCTTT. Translated, it gives CSVVNRAAGTEAFF.

This clone showed up just a few times. This sequence joins TRBV9 and TRBJ2-5; the match to TRBD1 covers 10 bases. The germline V gene encodes CDR1 SGDLS and CDR2 YYNGEE. The CDR3 consists of 20 residues. V shed 0 bases and J 4 bases; nucleotides not matched to a gene: 18. CDR3 loop: CASSVARTGVGQGGRETQYF. CDR3 DNA sequence: TGTGCCAGCAGCGTAGCTCGAACGGGAGTCGGACAGGGGGGGCGAGAGACCCAGTACTTC.

The chain uses TRBV4-1 and TRBJ2-1, with 7 bases matching TRBD1. CDR1 is MGHRA, CDR2 YSYEKL, per germline. This CDR3 comprises 16 residues. Trimming cost V 3 bases and J 1 base; bases outside gene matches: 6. In DNA, the CDR3 is TGCGCCAGCAGCCATCCCACAGGGGATTCCTACAATGAGCAGTTCTTC. Translating it yields CASSHPTGDSYNEQFF.

V usage is TRBV7-9 and J usage is TRBJ2-7; D may be TRBD2 (5 bases). Germline V gives CDR1 SEHNR, CDR2 FQNEAQ (reference sequence). This CDR3 contains 15 residues. With 4 bases removed from V and 2 bases from J, the gap between germline ends came to 15 bases. The CDR3 coding sequence is TGTGCCAGCAGCTCCGACGGGCGGGCTACCTACGAGCAGTACTTC. This sequence encodes CASSSDGRATYEQYF.

This chain links TRBV15 with TRBJ2-3; perhaps TRBD2 as D (6 bases). V lost 10 bases to trimming and J lost 0 bases, with 8 bases between them. Looked up from germline, CDR1 is LNHNV and CDR2 is YYDKDF (reference sequence). The CDR3 loop spans 12 amino acids. The CDR3, as DNA: TGTGCCATCGGGACTAGCACAGATACGCAGTATTTT. Its translation is CAIGTSTDTQYF.

This clone was recorded a few times. The chain combines TRBV30 with TRBJ2-5; no firm D call. The CDR3 consists of 12 residues. Trimming left V 0 bases short and J 5 bases short, with 7 bases between. The germline gives CDR1 GTSNPN, CDR2 SVGIG (reference sequence). CDR3 protein: CAWSVATETQYF. The CDR3 nucleotides are TGTGCCTGGAGTGTAGCCACGGAGACCCAGTACTTC.

This clone was observed a handful of times. The rearrangement links TRBV5-1 to TRBJ2-3; D may be TRBD2 (6 bases). Germline lookup yields CDR1 SGHRS and CDR2 YFSETQ. The ends were cut back, 2 bases at V and 1 base at J, with 14 bases in the middle. This CDR3 has 16 residues. In nucleotides, the CDR3 is TGCGCCAGCAGCTTACGACTAGAAGGGGGCACAGATACGCAGTATTTT. Protein: CASSLRLEGGTDTQYF.

V is TRBV6-1 and J is TRBJ2-7; D might be TRBD2 (7 bases). Germline CDR1 and CDR2: MNHNS and SASEGT. The CDR3 length is 17 residues. V was cut by 4 bases and J by 0 bases, with 19 bases left in between. As DNA, the CDR3 is TGTGCCAGCAGTGGGGGGTGGGGGGGGGCGAGCTCCTACGAGCAGTACTTC. It is translated as CASSGGWGGASSYEQYF.

CDR3 in amino acids: CAWSVPTGGTYEQYF. The CDR3 DNA follows: TGTGCCTGGAGTGTCCCGACAGGGGGAACTTACGAGCAGTACTTC. The chain recombines TRBV30 with TRBJ2-7; TRBD1 aligns across 9 bases. Germline V gene lookup returns CDR1 GTSNPN and CDR2 SVGIG (reference sequence). CDR3 length equals 15 residues. V was pared by 0 bases and J by 4 bases, with 7 bases of the junction left unmatched.

V and J are TRBV25-1 and TRBJ1-2, with 7 bases matching TRBD1. V dropped 2 bases and J dropped 6; count of bases not matched to a gene: 12. There are 16 residues in the CDR3. CDR1 is MGHDK and CDR2 is SYGVNS in the germline V gene. DNA for the CDR3: TGTGCCAGCAGTGAACCCCTCGGACAGGACGTTAATGGCTACACCTTC. It translates to CASSEPLGQDVNGYTF.

The chain carries TRBV6-1 and TRBJ2-6; 7 bases are a match to TRBD1. After removal of 4 bases from V and 1 base from J, the junction contained 4 bases not matched to a gene. This CDR3 spans 16 amino acids. Germline V CDR1 and CDR2: MNHNS, SASEGT. CDR3 amino acids: CASSAGQPSGANVLTF. CDR3 coding DNA: TGTGCCAGCAGTGCGGGACAGCCTTCTGGGGCCAACGTCCTGACTTTC.

V usage is TRBV7-8 and J usage is TRBJ2-7, with 7 bases that match TRBD1. V dropped 1 base and J dropped 0; count of bases not matched to a gene: 18. Germline loops: CDR1 SGHVS, CDR2 FQNEAQ. The CDR3 runs to 20 residues. The CDR3 sequence is CASSLGYQLGTAHSSYEQYF. The DNA of the CDR3 is TGTGCCAGCAGCTTAGGATACCAACTCGGGACAGCCCATAGCTCCTACGAGCAGTACTTC.

V and J are TRBV7-9 and TRBJ1-2; D is unresolved. In germline, CDR1 is SEHNR, CDR2 FQNEAQ (reference sequence). The CDR3 is made up of 14 amino acids. V shed 4 bases and J shed 2 bases, with 11 bases lying between them. The CDR3 reads CASSSVVGNYGYTF. Here the CDR3 DNA reads TGTGCCAGCAGCTCAGTCGTGGGCAACTATGGCTACACCTTC.

This clone occurred a few times. The chain combines TRBV5-6 with TRBJ2-1, with TRBD1 identical over 11 bases. The CDR3 runs to 15 residues. Losses at the gene ends were 5 bases for V and 7 bases for J; bases not matched to a gene: 8. Germline CDR1 and CDR2: SGHDT and YYEEEE. The CDR3 here is CASRERTGGKNEQFF. DNA of the CDR3: TGTGCCAGCAGGGAACGGACAGGGGGCAAAAATGAGCAGTTCTTC.